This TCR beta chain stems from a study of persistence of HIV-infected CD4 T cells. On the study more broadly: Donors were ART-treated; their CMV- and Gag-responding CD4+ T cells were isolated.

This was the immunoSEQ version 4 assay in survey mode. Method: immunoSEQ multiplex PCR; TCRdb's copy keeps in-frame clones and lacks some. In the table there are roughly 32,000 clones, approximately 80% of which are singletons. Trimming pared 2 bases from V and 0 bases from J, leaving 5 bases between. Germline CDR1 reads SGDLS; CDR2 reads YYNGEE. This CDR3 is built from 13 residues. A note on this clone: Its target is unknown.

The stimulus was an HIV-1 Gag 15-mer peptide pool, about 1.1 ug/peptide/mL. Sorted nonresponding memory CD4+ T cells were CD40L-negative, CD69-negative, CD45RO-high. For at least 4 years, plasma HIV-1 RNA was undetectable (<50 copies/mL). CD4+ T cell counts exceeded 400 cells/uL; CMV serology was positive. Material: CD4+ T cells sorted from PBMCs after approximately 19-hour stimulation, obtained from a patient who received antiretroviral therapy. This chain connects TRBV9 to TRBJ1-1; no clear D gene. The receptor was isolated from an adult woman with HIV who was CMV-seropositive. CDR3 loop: CASSVDVNTEAFF. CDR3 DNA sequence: TGTGCCAGCAGCGTTGACGTGAACACTGAAGCTTTCTTT.